This TCR beta chain was found in a study of cytomegalovirus exposure and HLA in healthy donors. The PCR used 60 Vbeta and 13 Jbeta primers. Profiled with immunoSEQ multiplex PCR; TCRdb holds only in-frame clones, not every one. The data show under 150,000 clones, 80% to 90% seen once. CDR3 size: 14 residues. Trimming removed 7 bases from V and 2 bases from J; junction bases left unmatched: 5. The germline CDR1 and CDR2 sequences are LNHDA and SQIVND (reference sequence). The V gene is TRBV19, the J gene TRBJ1-3, with 7 bases that match TRBD1. This clonotype was sampled from a man aged 50 or older in good health and CMV-seronegative. The sample taken for sequencing was PBMCs. The CDR3 DNA follows: TGTGCCAGTAAACCGACAGGGACTGGAAACACCATATATTTT. It is translated as CASKPTGTGNTIYF. The whole variable domain, remainder taken from reference TRBV19 and TRBJ1-3, is DGGITQSPKYLFRKEGQNVTLSCEQNLNHDAMYWYRQDPGQGLRLIYYSQIVNDFQKGDIAEGYSVSREKKESFPLTVTSAQKNPTAFYLCASKPTGTGNTIYFGEGSWLTVV.